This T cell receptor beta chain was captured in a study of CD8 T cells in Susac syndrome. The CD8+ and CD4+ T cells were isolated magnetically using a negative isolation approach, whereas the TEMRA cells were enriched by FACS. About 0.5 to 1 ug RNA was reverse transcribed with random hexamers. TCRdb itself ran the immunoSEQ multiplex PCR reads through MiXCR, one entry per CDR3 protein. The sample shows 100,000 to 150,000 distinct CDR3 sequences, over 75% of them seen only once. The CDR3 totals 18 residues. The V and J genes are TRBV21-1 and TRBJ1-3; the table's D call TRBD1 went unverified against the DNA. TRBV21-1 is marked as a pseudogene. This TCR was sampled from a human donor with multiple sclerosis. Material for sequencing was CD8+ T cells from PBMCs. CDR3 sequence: CASSKGWKLGPGGNTIYF. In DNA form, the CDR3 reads TGTGCCAGCAGCAAAGGGTGGAAACTGGGACCTGGAGGAAACACCATATATTTT.